These T cell receptor beta chains were read from a single sample in a study of beta chain features in type 1 diabetes. The data were produced by immunoSEQ multiplex PCR, yet TCRdb's version contains in-frame clones alone and is incomplete. The sample records 150,000 or so clones, approximately 8.4% being singletons. Source material: central memory CD4+ T cells from blood. These receptors were collected from a woman between 18 and 30 years old in good health. Each CDR3 is given with its conserved first and last residue. The order of the fields is J gene, V gene, D gene, clone size, CDR3 protein, CDR3 DNA. The D gene is left open where the match is weak. Clone size is given for some rows only: seen once, a few or many times, or a class if the clone is expanded.

TRBJ1-2	TRBV30	TRBD1	NA	CAWSGTGAGYTF	TGTGCCTGGAGTGGGACAGGGGCTGGCTACACCTTC
TRBJ2-3	TRBV5-1	NA	few	CASRLHDGNTQYF	TGCGCCAGCAGACTACACGATGGTAATACGCAGTATTTT
TRBJ2-4	TRBV30	TRBD2	NA	CAWRIAGGGNIQYF	TGTGCCTGGAGGATTGCGGGAGGGGGGAACATTCAGTACTTC
TRBJ1-2	TRBV2	NA	few	CASSPPGREYGYTF	TGTGCCAGCAGCCCCCCGGGGAGGGAGTATGGCTACACCTTC
TRBJ2-7	TRBV11-2	NA	NA	CASSLDQVKYEQYF	TGTGCCAGCAGCTTAGATCAGGTCAAGTACGAGCAGTACTTC
TRBJ1-3	TRBV14	NA	NA	CASSQSRGGNTIYF	TGTGCCAGCAGCCAAAGCAGAGGTGGAAACACCATATATTTT
TRBJ2-3	TRBV12-5	TRBD2	NA	CASGSGGTSGTDTQYF	TGTGCTAGTGGTTCGGGTGGGACTAGCGGGACAGATACGCAGTATTTT
TRBJ2-7	TRBV5-1	TRBD1	NA	CASSPGGTGAYEQYF	TGCGCCAGCAGCCCTGGAGGGACAGGGGCCTACGAGCAGTACTTC
TRBJ1-1	TRBV6-1	NA	NA	CASSRTVFAFF	TGTGCCAGCAGTAGGACAGTTTTTGCTTTCTTT
TRBJ2-1	TRBV21-1	NA	NA	CASPWEREQFF	TGTGCCAGCCCGTGGGAGAGGGAGCAGTTCTTC
TRBJ2-1	TRBV7-3	TRBD2	NA	CASSLGAGGHNEQFF	TGTGCCAGCAGCTTAGGAGCGGGGGGCCACAATGAGCAGTTCTTC
TRBJ2-5	TRBV2	NA	NA	CASSDNGGQETQYF	TGTGCCAGCAGTGATAACGGGGGCCAAGAGACCCAGTACTTC
TRBJ2-1	TRBV2	TRBD2	many	CASSESGGRSSEQFF	TGTGCCAGCAGTGAAAGCGGCGGGAGGTCTTCTGAGCAGTTCTTC
TRBJ2-5	TRBV29-1	TRBD1	NA	CSVGTGRQETQYF	TGCAGCGTTGGGACAGGGCGCCAAGAGACCCAGTACTTC
TRBJ1-1	TRBV30	TRBD1	few	CAWIWDSANTEAFF	TGTGCCTGGATATGGGACAGCGCGAACACTGAAGCTTTCTTT
TRBJ2-1	TRBV11-3	TRBD2	few	CASSLAGGLGDEQFF	TGTGCCAGCAGCTTAGCGGGGGGTCTAGGTGATGAGCAGTTCTTC
TRBJ2-7	TRBV18	NA	few	CASSPWRDGNEQYF	TGTGCCAGCTCACCTTGGAGGGATGGGAACGAGCAGTACTTC
TRBJ1-1	TRBV30	NA	few	CACQTGSNMNTEAFF	TGTGCCTGCCAAACCGGGTCCAACATGAACACTGAAGCTTTCTTT
TRBJ2-3	TRBV9	NA	few	CASSIFTDTQYF	TGTGCCAGCAGCATCTTCACAGATACGCAGTATTTT
TRBJ1-2	TRBV25-1	NA	few	CASSGDSYNYGYTF	TGTGCCAGCAGTGGAGACAGTTATAACTATGGCTACACCTTC
TRBJ2-5	TRBV25-1	TRBD1	NA	CASSRQGLNQETQYF	TGTGCCAGCTCAAGACAGGGCCTAAACCAAGAGACCCAGTACTTC
TRBJ2-1	TRBV18	TRBD1	few	CASSRDSHEQFF	TGTGCCAGCTCAAGGGACAGCCATGAGCAGTTCTTC
TRBJ2-7	TRBV30	NA	NA	CAWSVGGYEQYF	TGTGCCTGGAGTGTAGGGGGCTACGAGCAGTACTTC
TRBJ1-2	TRBV2	TRBD1	NA	CASTSTGGDGYTF	TGTGCCAGCACTTCGACAGGGGGCGATGGCTACACCTTC
TRBJ2-5	TRBV11-3	TRBD2	NA	CASSPRTSGRADGTQYF	TGTGCCAGCAGCCCCAGGACTAGCGGGAGGGCCGATGGGACCCAGTACTTC
TRBJ2-5	TRBV5-1	NA	few	CASSYNGIGRETQYF	TGCGCCAGCAGCTATAACGGAATAGGGAGGGAGACCCAGTACTTC
TRBJ1-1	TRBV29-1	TRBD1	many	CSVGDRPMNTEAFF	TGCAGCGTCGGGGACAGGCCTATGAACACTGAAGCTTTCTTT
TRBJ2-5	TRBV14	NA	NA	CASSQDPLQETQYF	TGTGCCAGCAGCCAAGATCCTCTCCAAGAGACCCAGTACTTC
TRBJ2-7	TRBV2	TRBD1	NA	CASSGQGGRVQDEQYF	TGTGCCAGCAGTGGACAGGGTGGAAGGGTTCAGGACGAGCAGTACTTC
TRBJ2-5	TRBV5-1	TRBD2	NA	CASSLVASGGQETQYF	TGCGCCAGCAGCTTGGTGGCTAGCGGGGGCCAAGAGACCCAGTACTTC
TRBJ1-2	TRBV5-8	TRBD1	NA	CASSSDRVYYGYTF	TGTGCCAGCAGCTCAGACAGGGTATACTATGGCTACACCTTC
TRBJ2-7	TRBV5-1	TRBD1	NA	CASSTGQYEQYF	TGCGCCAGCAGCACGGGACAGTACGAGCAGTACTTC
TRBJ2-2	TRBV11-3	TRBD1	few	CASSFRQGAGELFF	TGTGCCAGCAGCTTCCGACAGGGTGCCGGGGAGCTGTTTTTT
TRBJ2-5	TRBV5-1	NA	many	CASSLEGGGQETQYF	TGCGCCAGCAGCTTGGAGGGAGGGGGTCAGGAGACCCAGTACTTC
TRBJ1-2	TRBV18	NA	NA	CASSPGHREVGYTF	TGTGCCAGCTCACCGGGACATCGGGAGGTGGGCTACACCTTC
TRBJ2-1	TRBV19	NA	NA	CASSTKRASSHEQFF	TGTGCCAGTAGTACCAAGCGGGCGTCAAGCCATGAGCAGTTCTTC
TRBJ1-1	TRBV11-2	NA	NA	CASSLIVTAEAFF	TGTGCCAGCAGCTTAATAGTGACAGCAGAAGCTTTCTTT
TRBJ1-2	TRBV18	NA	few	CASSITRSNYGYTF	TGTGCCAGCTCAATAACGAGGAGTAACTATGGCTACACCTTC
TRBJ1-2	TRBV7-2	TRBD1	few	CASSTGQDYGYTF	TGTGCCAGCAGTACGGGACAGGACTATGGCTACACCTTC
TRBJ1-5	TRBV30	NA	few	CAWSAKDKEAQHF	TGTGCCTGGAGTGCAAAAGATAAAGAGGCCCAGCATTTT
TRBJ1-6	TRBV7-2	NA	once	CASSLDGGSPLHF	TGTGCCAGCAGCTTAGATGGAGGATCACCCCTCCACTTT
TRBJ2-2	TRBV19	TRBD1	NA	CASSPRTGGAFF	TGTGCCAGTAGTCCAAGGACAGGGGGCGCGTTTTTT
TRBJ2-2	TRBV11-2	TRBD2	NA	CASRRLAGGPYTGELFF	TGTGCCAGCAGGAGACTAGCGGGAGGGCCCTACACCGGGGAGCTGTTTTTT
TRBJ2-3	TRBV7-3	TRBD2	NA	CASSPSGTSGVTQYF	TGTGCCAGCAGCCCGAGTGGGACTAGCGGGGTGACGCAGTATTTT
TRBJ2-1	TRBV27	TRBD2	many	CASRLKPSLLAGSEQFF	TGTGCCAGCAGACTAAAGCCCTCCCTACTAGCGGGAAGTGAGCAGTTCTTC
TRBJ2-7	TRBV29-1	TRBD2	NA	CSVAFQRGGLLEEQYF	TGCAGCGTTGCGTTCCAGCGGGGGGGCCTGTTGGAAGAGCAGTACTTC
TRBJ2-1	TRBV25-1	TRBD2	NA	CASASGLSYNEQFF	TGTGCCAGCGCTAGCGGCCTCTCCTACAATGAGCAGTTCTTC
TRBJ1-5	TRBV27	NA	NA	CASAGGVPPNQPQHF	TGTGCCAGCGCAGGAGGGGTTCCTCCCAATCAGCCCCAGCATTTT
TRBJ2-6	TRBV7-2	TRBD2	NA	CASSLSLAGAGANVLTF	TGTGCCAGCAGCTTAAGTCTAGCGGGGGCTGGGGCCAACGTCCTGACTTTC
TRBJ1-5	TRBV19	NA	NA	CASSWASYQPQHF	TGTGCCAGTAGTTGGGCCAGTTATCAGCCCCAGCATTTT
TRBJ2-1	TRBV27	TRBD2	few	CASRSGRTPYNEQFF	TGTGCCAGCCGTAGCGGGAGGACCCCCTACAATGAGCAGTTCTTC
TRBJ2-5	TRBV30	TRBD1	few	CAWSVQTGMFETQYF	TGTGCCTGGAGTGTACAGACAGGGATGTTTGAGACCCAGTACTTC
TRBJ2-5	TRBV14	NA	NA	CASSQDGDRQETQYF	TGTGCCAGCAGCCAAGATGGAGACAGACAAGAGACCCAGTACTTC
TRBJ2-5	TRBV5-4	TRBD2	NA	CASSLETSGRIKTQYF	TGTGCCAGCAGCTTGGAAACTAGCGGGAGGATAAAGACCCAGTACTTC